This TCR beta chain was retrieved from a study of T cell responses to AZD1222 COVID-19 vaccine. Turning to the study itself: It was second doses at about 4 or about 12 weeks that were pooled.

For this clone: Its cognate antigen is unknown. The same CDR3 is also encoded by other DNA sequences in this sample.

This CDR3 has 13 residues. Deletions cut 3 bases from V and 2 bases from J, with 6 bases between. Some clones are missing from TCRdb's copy, which holds only in-frame ones; the method was immunoSEQ multiplex PCR. The sample consists of over 45,000 clones, 80% to 90% of them appearing once. Broader study findings: Donors in the cohort were predominantly white British and more often female, and clonal diversity was possibly underestimated.

V is TRBV12-3 or TRBV12-4 and J is TRBJ2-3; D uncertain. This clonotype was obtained from an adult in good health. The sample was peripheral blood, taken on day 0 of AZD1222 vaccination. CDR3 sequence: CASSFYSTDTQYF. The CDR3 region has the DNA TGTGCCAGCAGTTTTTATTCCACAGATACGCAGTATTTT.